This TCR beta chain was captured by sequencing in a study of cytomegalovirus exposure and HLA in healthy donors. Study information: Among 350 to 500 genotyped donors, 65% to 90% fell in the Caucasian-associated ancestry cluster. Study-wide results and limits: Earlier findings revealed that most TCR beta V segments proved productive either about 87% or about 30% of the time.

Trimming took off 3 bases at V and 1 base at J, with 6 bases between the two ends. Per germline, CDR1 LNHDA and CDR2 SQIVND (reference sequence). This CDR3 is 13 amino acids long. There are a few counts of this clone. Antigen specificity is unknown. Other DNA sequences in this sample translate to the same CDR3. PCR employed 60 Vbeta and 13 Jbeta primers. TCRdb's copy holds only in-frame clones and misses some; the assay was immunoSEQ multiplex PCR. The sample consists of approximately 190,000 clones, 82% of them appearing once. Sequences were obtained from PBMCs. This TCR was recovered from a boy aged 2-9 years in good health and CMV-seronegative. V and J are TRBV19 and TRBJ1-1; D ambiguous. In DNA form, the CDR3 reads TGTGCCAGTAGTATGGGCAGGAACACTGAAGCTTTCTTT. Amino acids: CASSMGRNTEAFF.